This passage covers 22 T cell receptor beta chains from one sample sequenced in a study of identical twins. TCRdb redid the calling of the 5' RACE reads with MiXCR, one entry per CDR3 protein. Of 230,000 or so distinct CDR3 sequences detected, approximately 8.6% appear once; the ten largest clones hold 2.5% to 3.5%. The sample was also linked to a second study, of yellow fever vaccine responses in identical twins.

Sequenced: CD8+ T cells sorted from blood. The receptors here all came from a woman aged 18-29 years in good health.

This clonotype was seen a handful of times. The V call is TRBV27, the J call TRBJ2-3, with D perhaps matching TRBD2 (5 bases). V shed 9 bases and J shed 1 base, with 17 bases lying between them. CDR1 and CDR2 (germline): MNHEY, SMNVEV (reference sequence). CDR3 length equals 15 residues. CDR3 loop: CARTRTPVGTDTQYF. CDR3 nucleotide sequence: TGTGCCAGGACGAGGACTCCCGTCGGCACAGATACGCAGTATTTT.

There are a few counts of this clonotype. The chain recombines TRBV6-2 or TRBV6-3 with TRBJ2-7; D unclear. Germline V CDR1 and CDR2: MNHEY, SVGEGT. The CDR3 length is 12 residues. Deletions cut 8 bases from V and 3 bases from J, with 11 bases between. CDR3 sequence (DNA): TGTGCCAGCCATTTTGTCGGCTACGAGCAGTACTTC. Amino acid sequence: CASHFVGYEQYF.

This clonotype was counted many times. The rearrangement joins TRBV6-5 to TRBJ2-5, with 8 bases that match TRBD1. The CDR3 consists of 16 residues. CDR1 and CDR2 from the germline V gene are MNHEY and SVGAGI. The junction had 9 bases not matched to a gene; V was cut back by 2 bases and J by 4 bases. DNA of the CDR3: TGTGCCAGCAGTTACCCGCCTCGGACAGGGTCAGAGACCCAGTACTTC. The encoded protein is CASSYPPRTGSETQYF.

This clonotype has just a few counts. V is TRBV20-1 and J is TRBJ2-7; the D call may be TRBD1 or TRBD2 (5 bases each). Germline V gene sequence: CDR1 DFQATT, CDR2 SNEGSKA (reference sequence). CDR3 length equals 17 residues. V was shortened by 5 bases and J by 4 bases, with 27 bases between the two germline ends. CDR3 in DNA: TGCAGTGCTCCCAACCTAAGGGACGGGCCAGCCCGGTACGAGCAGTACTTC. The encoded protein is CSAPNLRDGPARYEQYF.

This clonotype was counted at least ten times. The CDR3 region has the DNA TGTGCCAGCACCCCGGGATTTTACGAGCAGTACTTC. It translates to CASTPGFYEQYF. The chain links TRBV2 to TRBJ2-7; D might be TRBD2 (5 bases). The CDR3 extends over 12 amino acids. V lost 7 bases and J 4 bases, leaving 11 bases between the germline ends. The germline V gene encodes CDR1 SNHLY and CDR2 FYNNEI.

As to this clonotype: Since a much larger clone is just one base distant, this may be a read error. The conserved phenylalanine or tryptophan normally closing the CDR3 is absent here, so this likely arose from a read error. V gene TRBV5-1 combines with J gene TRBJ2-7; D perhaps matches TRBD2 (5 bases). Germline-derived CDR1 and CDR2 are SGHRS and YFSETQ. This CDR3 is built from 14 residues. V was shortened by 5 bases and J by 0 bases, with 12 bases between the two germline ends. The CDR3 reads CASSQSGGSYEQYY. The CDR3 DNA is TGCGCCAGCAGTCAGAGTGGAGGCTCCTACGAGCAGTACTAC.

This clonotype has a handful of counts. In nucleotides, the CDR3 is TGTGCCAGCAGTTTAACTAGCGGGAGGGCCGCAGTATCCTACGAGCAGTACTTC. Translation: CASSLTSGRAAVSYEQYF. The J gene is TRBJ2-7, the V gene TRBV27; the match to TRBD2 covers 13 bases. Germline V gene sequence: CDR1 MNHEY, CDR2 SMNVEV (reference sequence). V lost 2 bases to trimming and J lost 1 base; unmatched junction nucleotides: 8. The CDR3 runs to 18 residues.

CDR3 DNA sequence: TGTGCCAGCAGCCCTCCGGCAGACTATTCCTACGAGCAGTACTTC. It encodes CASSPPADYSYEQYF. The rearrangement links TRBV7-2 to TRBJ2-7; perhaps TRBD2 as D (5 bases). Germline CDR1 SGHTA, CDR2 FQGNSA. This CDR3 region has 15 residues. Trimming stripped 5 bases from V and 1 base from J, with 15 bases between. Full variable domain (outside the CDR3, taken from reference TRBV7-2 and TRBJ2-7): GAGVSQSPSNKVTEKGKDVELRCDPISGHTALYWYRQSLGQGLEFLIYFQGNSAPDKSGLPSDRFSAERTGGSVSTLTIQRTQQEDSAVYLCASSPPADYSYEQYFGPGTRLTVT.

This clonotype was seen at least ten times. The genes are TRBV4-3 and TRBJ2-4; 8 bases agree with TRBD1. The trim removed 3 bases at V and 9 bases at J, leaving 7 bases unmatched. This CDR3 spans 14 amino acids. In germline, CDR1 is LGHNA, CDR2 YSLEER. In DNA, the CDR3 is TGCGCCAGCAGCCAGATCCAGGGGGCTGGCATTCAGTACTTC. Translation gives CASSQIQGAGIQYF.

This clonotype was observed many times. The chain couples TRBV6-4 to TRBJ2-1; D is possibly TRBD2 (7 bases). CDR3 length equals 15 residues. Germline V gene data show CDR1 as MRHNA and CDR2 as SNTAGT. Trimming removed 2 bases at V and 0 bases at J, with 8 bases between. Here the CDR3 DNA reads TGTGCCAGCAGTGACAGGGGGGGCTCCTACAATGAGCAGTTCTTC. It encodes CASSDRGGSYNEQFF.

The rearrangement joins TRBV10-3 to TRBJ2-5, with D possibly being TRBD2 (7 bases). The germline V gene has CDR1 ENHRY and CDR2 SYGVKD. The germline V and J ends were trimmed by 4 bases and 4 bases, with 16 bases remaining between them. The CDR3 extends over 15 amino acids. This CDR3 reads CAISAPGRGAETQYF. The CDR3 bases are TGTGCCATCAGTGCCCCGGGACGGGGGGCAGAGACCCAGTACTTC.

The chain couples TRBV20-1 to TRBJ2-3; D may be TRBD2 (7 bases). CDR1 is DFQATT, CDR2 SNEGSKA, per germline (reference sequence). The CDR3 spans 15 residues. The V and J ends lost 3 bases and 3 bases respectively, with 16 bases between them. The DNA for the CDR3 is TGCAGTGCTAGTGGTGGGGGGGGCCGGACAGATACGCAGTATTTT. Amino acid sequence: CSASGGGGRTDTQYF.

The V gene is TRBV20-1, the J gene TRBJ2-1; 12 positions match TRBD2. Germline trimming cut 5 bases from V and 0 bases from J; bases unmatched to any gene: 11. CDR1 is DFQATT and CDR2 is SNEGSKA in the germline V gene (reference sequence). This CDR3 is 18 amino acids long. The CDR3 spells CSAGGASGREPSYNEQFF. The CDR3 DNA sequence: TGCAGTGCTGGAGGGGCTAGCGGGAGGGAGCCCTCCTACAATGAGCAGTTCTTC.

This clonotype was counted at least ten times. The chain carries TRBV29-1 and TRBJ2-7, with D perhaps given as TRBD1 or TRBD2 (5 bases each). CDR3 length: 15 amino acids. The ends were cut back, 3 bases at V and 2 bases at J, with 17 bases in the middle. Germline values: CDR1 SQVTM, CDR2 ANQGSEA. The CDR3 DNA reads TGCAGCGTTGAGGTCTCGGGACGGAACACCTACGAGCAGTACTTC. Amino acid sequence: CSVEVSGRNTYEQYF.

The chain joins TRBV27 to TRBJ2-3, with TRBD2 as a possible D gene (6 bases). Germline CDR1 reads MNHEY; CDR2 reads SMNVEV (reference sequence). The V gene lost 6 bases and the J gene lost 1 base, with 17 bases spanning the gap. The CDR3 spans 16 residues. The CDR3 DNA reads as TGTGCCAGCAGCTTACTTATTCGCGGGGGCACAGATACGCAGTATTTT. Residues: CASSLLIRGGTDTQYF.

This clonotype was observed many times. This chain joins TRBV7-8 and TRBJ2-7, with a weak D call TRBD1 (6 bases). V was trimmed by 2 bases and J by 0 bases, leaving 14 bases between them. The germline V gene has CDR1 SGHVS and CDR2 FQNEAQ. The CDR3 spans 16 residues. The CDR3 loop is CASSLSTGYISYEQYF. CDR3 sequence (DNA): TGTGCCAGCAGCTTATCCACAGGGTACATCTCCTACGAGCAGTACTTC.

This clonotype was observed a handful of times. The genes are TRBV21-1 and TRBJ2-7; TRBD1, as called in the table, went unchecked against the DNA. TRBV21-1 is a pseudogene locus. The CDR3 runs to 16 residues. This CDR3 is CASSKVGRGLRSEQYF. The DNA for the CDR3 is TGTGCCAGCAGCAAAGTTGGCAGGGGACTTCGCAGCGAGCAGTACTTC.

This clonotype appeared a few times. The V call is TRBV5-1, the J call TRBJ2-1; 16 bases fit TRBD2. The CDR3 runs to 18 residues. The V gene end was trimmed by 3 bases and the J gene end by 10 bases; junction bases not matched to a gene: 13. Per the germline V gene, CDR1 is SGHRS and CDR2 is YFSETQ. In DNA form, the CDR3 reads TGCGCCAGCAGCTCAAATCCAGGGACTAGCGGGAGGGCTTTCGAGCAGTTCTTC. It codes for CASSSNPGTSGRAFEQFF.

The rearrangement joins TRBV18 to TRBJ2-3, with 7 nucleotides matching TRBD2. CDR1 and CDR2 from the germline V gene are KGHSH and LQKENI. Losses at the gene ends were 6 bases for V and 4 bases for J; bases not matched to a gene: 13. The CDR3 covers 16 residues. CDR3 in amino acids: CASSLRRRENSDTQYF. The CDR3, as DNA: TGTGCCAGCTCTCTTAGGAGGCGGGAGAACTCAGATACGCAGTATTTT.

This clonotype was seen only a few times. This chain connects TRBV5-6 to TRBJ2-1; 13 bases match TRBD2. V shed 4 bases, J shed 1 base, and the junction held 2 bases outside the gene matches. The CDR3 consists of 16 residues. Germline CDR1 and CDR2: SGHDT and YYEEEE. The CDR3 nucleotides are TGTGCCAGCAGCGCGGGACTAGCGGGGTCCTACAATGAGCAGTTCTTC. As protein: CASSAGLAGSYNEQFF. The variable domain in full, with the rest retrieved from reference TRBV5-6 and TRBJ2-1, is DAGVTQSPTHLIKTRGQQVTLRCSPKSGHDTVSWYQQALGQGPQFIFQYYEEEERQRGNFPDRFSGHQFPNYSSELNVNALLLGDSALYLCASSAGLAGSYNEQFFGPGTRLTVL.

This clonotype has a count of ten or more. The chain recombines TRBV5-1 with TRBJ2-5, with D possibly being TRBD1 (6 bases). Deletions cut 4 bases from V and 2 bases from J, with 12 bases between. From germline, CDR1 is SGHRS and CDR2 YFSETQ. The CDR3 runs to 14 residues. The CDR3 region has the DNA TGCGCCAGCAGCCTCCGGACAGCTCAAGAGACCCAGTACTTC. It specifies CASSLRTAQETQYF.

This clonotype was recorded many times. V is TRBV29-1 and J is TRBJ1-5, with 11 bases lining up with TRBD1. The CDR3 is made up of 14 amino acids. Trimming at V came to 6 bases and at J to 2 bases, leaving 3 bases not matched to a gene. Germline CDR1 SQVTM, CDR2 ANQGSEA. CDR3 region: CSVGTGGGNQPQHF. For the CDR3, the DNA is TGCAGCGTCGGGACAGGGGGTGGCAATCAGCCCCAGCATTTT.